The 13 T cell receptor beta chains given below trace back to one sample, sequenced in a study of regulatory T cells in long-lasting Graves disease. HTBI primers from iRepertoire and Arm-PCR of CDR3 regions yielded the TCR beta libraries. Each CDR3 protein gets one entry after TCRdb re-called the multiplex PCR reads with MiXCR. The sample comprises approximately 310,000 distinct CDR3 sequences, 18% of which are singletons, and approximately 35% rests with the top ten. Time point reported: newly diagnosed GD, antithyroid drugs for less than 3 months. RNA isolated from PBMCs was used to make the TCR library. The material sequenced was peripheral blood mononuclear cells (PBMCs), taken at new diagnosis, from a patient treated with antithyroid drugs. All receptors come from a female donor with Graves disease.

Regarding this clonotype: One base away lies a much larger clone, so this may be a sequencing read error. V usage is TRBV30 and J usage is TRBJ1-1; D not certain. This CDR3 comprises 11 residues. In germline, CDR1 is GTSNPN, CDR2 SVGIG (reference sequence). The CDR3 sequence: CGGYSYPEALF. As DNA, the CDR3 is TGTGGGGGTTACTCTTATCCTGAAGCTCTCTTT.

This clonotype was detected ten times or more. The chain uses TRBV6-1 and TRBJ2-7; a weak D match, TRBD1 (5 bases). The CDR3 totals 15 residues. Germline V gene lookup returns CDR1 MNHNS and CDR2 SASEGT. Trimming took 6 bases from V and 9 from J, leaving 24 bases between them. CDR3 region: CASSRGIPTGSGQYF. The CDR3 DNA reads as TGTGCCAGCAGCCGAGGTATCCCTACAGGTTCGGGGCAGTACTTC.

This clonotype was picked up many times. The chain uses TRBV11-2 and TRBJ2-3, with D hard to call. V was cut by 1 base and J by 1 base, with 6 bases left in between. Germline CDR1 is SGHAT and CDR2 is FQNNGV. CDR3 size: 14 residues. DNA for the CDR3: TGTGCCAGCAGCTTAGGCATTGGCACAGATACGCAGTATTTT. It is translated as CASSLGIGTDTQYF. The full variable domain, in which reference TRBV11-2 and TRBJ2-3 provide the parts outside the CDR3, is EAGVAQSPRYKIIEKRQSVAFWCNPISGHATLYWYQQILGQGPKLLIQFQNNGVVDDSQLPKDRFSAERLKGVDSTLKIQPAKLEDSAVYLCASSLGIGTDTQYFGPGTRLTVL.

This clonotype was seen only a few times. CDR3 DNA sequence: TGCGCCAGCGGGTCGGGAGGTGGGTCCTACAATGAGCAGTTCTTC. Translated: CASGSGGGSYNEQFF. The rearrangement joins TRBV5-1 to TRBJ2-1; 7 nucleotides agree with TRBD2. CDR3 length: 15 amino acids. V lost 7 bases to trimming and J lost 1 base; unmatched junction nucleotides: 8. CDR1 SGHRS and CDR2 YFSETQ come from the germline V gene.

This clonotype was seen repeatedly, ten times or more. V gene TRBV11-2 combines with J gene TRBJ2-5; TRBD1 might be the D (5 bases). Trimming removed 4 bases at V and 9 bases at J, with 21 bases between. The CDR3 has 15 amino acids. Germline CDR1 SGHAT, CDR2 FQNNGV. This CDR3 reads CASSSIKLAQGAQYF. In DNA, the CDR3 is TGTGCCAGCAGCTCTATTAAGTTGGCCCAAGGGGCCCAGTACTTC.

This clonotype was recorded many times. V usage is TRBV20-1 and J usage is TRBJ2-1, with D unresolved. Germline lookup yields CDR1 DFQATT and CDR2 SNEGSKA (reference sequence). CDR3 length: 10 residues. Trimming stripped 5 bases from V and 5 bases from J, with 4 bases between. CDR3 sequence (DNA): TGCAGTGCTTCAGACAATGAGCAGTTCTTC. The encoded protein is CSASDNEQFF.

The sample holds many counts of this clonotype. The chain carries TRBV15 and TRBJ2-5; 7 bases are a match to TRBD2. The germline gives CDR1 LNHNV, CDR2 YYDKDF (reference sequence). Losses at the gene ends were 0 bases for V and 1 base for J; bases not matched to a gene: 5. This CDR3 comprises 16 residues. The CDR3 loop is CATSRDPWTSQETQYF. The CDR3 bases are TGTGCCACCAGCAGAGATCCCTGGACTAGCCAAGAGACCCAGTACTTC.

This clonotype was seen many times. V usage is TRBV3-1 and J usage is TRBJ2-7; D is possibly TRBD2 (5 bases). The CDR3 totals 14 residues. CDR1 is LGHDT, CDR2 YNNKEL, per germline (reference sequence). Trimming stripped 4 bases from V and 7 bases from J, with 17 bases between. For the CDR3, the DNA is TGTGCCAGCAGCCTCCGGACTGGCAGATCGGAGCAGTACTTC. Its translation is CASSLRTGRSEQYF.

The V gene is TRBV2, the J gene TRBJ2-1; no reliable D call. The CDR3 is 14 amino acids. The germline gives CDR1 SNHLY, CDR2 FYNNEI. V was shortened by 5 bases and J by 4 bases, with 12 bases between the two germline ends. Here the CDR3 reads CASSPNELYNEQFF. The DNA of the CDR3 is TGTGCCAGCAGTCCCAATGAGCTGTACAATGAGCAGTTCTTC.

The V call is TRBV24-1, the J call TRBJ2-7; 13 bases are a match to TRBD2. Per germline, CDR1 KGHDR and CDR2 SFDVKD. There are 20 residues in the CDR3. The J segment lost 1 base and the V segment lost 3 bases, leaving 14 bases of the junction unmatched. CDR3 region: CATSDPKQPGTSGKSYEQYF. The CDR3 DNA follows: TGTGCCACCAGTGATCCAAAACAACCCGGGACTAGCGGGAAGTCCTACGAGCAGTACTTC.

This clonotype was counted between two and nine times. This chain joins TRBV10-2 and TRBJ2-1; D remains ambiguous. This CDR3 has 14 residues. Trimming pared 0 bases from V and 8 bases from J, leaving 11 bases between. Germline lookup yields CDR1 WSHSY and CDR2 SAAADI. CDR3 sequence reads: CASSESRPIDEQFF. CDR3 coding DNA: TGCGCCAGCAGTGAGTCGAGGCCCATTGATGAGCAGTTCTTC.

This chain connects TRBV2 to TRBJ1-3, with no clear D. CDR3 size: 14 residues. The germline CDR1 and CDR2 sequences are SNHLY and FYNNEI. Trimming shortened V by 4 bases and J by 0 bases, and 7 bases separated the two germline ends. The CDR3 coding sequence is TGTGCCAGCAGTGTGGCCCTCTCTGGAAACACCATATATTTT. This encodes CASSVALSGNTIYF.

The chain combines TRBV12-3 or TRBV12-4 with TRBJ2-5, with unresolved D. The CDR3 totals 14 residues. Trimming pared 2 bases from V and 2 bases from J, leaving 9 bases between. The CDR3 here is CASSLIGRQETQYF. The CDR3 coding sequence is TGTGCCAGCAGTTTAATCGGCAGACAAGAGACCCAGTACTTC.